This T cell receptor beta chain was identified in a study of blood T cell repertoires in COVID-19. The length of the CDR3 is 12 residues. Germline assignment: CDR1 SNHLY and CDR2 FYNNEI. V was clipped by 6 bases and J by 6 bases; unmatched bases: 1. Source study methods: Amplification of reference gene primers was used by the study to estimate nucleated cell counts. Here immunoSEQ multiplex PCR was the method, and the copy in TCRdb shows in-frame clones only, minus some. The V and J calls and clone size are taken from that table; D and trimming were inferred from the DNA. The profile shows under 250,000 clones, 70% to 85% of them singletons.

The sequencing sample was made of peripheral blood. V and J are TRBV2 and TRBJ2-2; TRBD2 matches at 7 bases. The TCR sequence derives from a human donor in a cohort sampled during active COVID-19. For the CDR3, the DNA is TGTGCCAGCAGCCGGGGGGCCGGGGAGCTGTTTTTT. It encodes CASSRGAGELFF.